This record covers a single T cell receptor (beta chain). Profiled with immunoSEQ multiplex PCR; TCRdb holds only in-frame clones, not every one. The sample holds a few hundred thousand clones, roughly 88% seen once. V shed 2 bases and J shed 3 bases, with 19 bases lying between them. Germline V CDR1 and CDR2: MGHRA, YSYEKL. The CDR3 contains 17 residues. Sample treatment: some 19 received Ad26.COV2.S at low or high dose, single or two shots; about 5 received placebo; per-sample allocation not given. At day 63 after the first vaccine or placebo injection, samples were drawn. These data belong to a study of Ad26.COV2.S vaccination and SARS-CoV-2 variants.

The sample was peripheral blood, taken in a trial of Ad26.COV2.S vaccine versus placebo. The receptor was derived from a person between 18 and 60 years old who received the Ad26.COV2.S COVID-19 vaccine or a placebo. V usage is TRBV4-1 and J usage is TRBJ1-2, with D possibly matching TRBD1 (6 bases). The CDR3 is CASSQSYSGKGDYGYTF. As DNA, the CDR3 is TGCGCCAGCAGCCAAAGCTATTCAGGGAAGGGGGACTATGGCTACACCTTC.